The sequence of this T cell receptor (beta chain) was determined in a study of blood T cell repertoires in COVID-19. Study details: PBMCs, B-cell-depleted T cells, or T cells provided the cDNA or gDNA that made up the material.

This CDR3 comprises 15 residues. With 1 base clipped from V and 0 bases from J, the junction kept 3 bases outside the gene matches. Germline CDR1 MNHEY, CDR2 SVGAGI. In the original processing: From reference gene primer amplification, estimates of nucleated cell counts were derived. TCRdb's table, derived via immunoSEQ multiplex PCR, lists solely in-frame clones and lacks some. From that table come the V and J calls and clone size; the DNA was used to work out D and trimming. The data show a few hundred thousand clones, 85% to 90% seen once. Grouping used clinical history reported by participants in a survey and questionnaire. The recovered donors of Cohort 3 showed two negative PCRs, clearance, or symptom resolution.

The clonotype comes from a man aged 30-40 years who had recovered from COVID-19. The V and J genes are TRBV6-5 and TRBJ2-7; 7 bases fit TRBD1. Sequencing was carried out using PBMCs or T cells enriched from blood (not recorded which). CDR3 amino acids: CASSYLTGSSYEQYF. The CDR3 nucleotides read TGTGCCAGCAGTTACTTGACAGGGAGCTCCTACGAGCAGTACTTC.